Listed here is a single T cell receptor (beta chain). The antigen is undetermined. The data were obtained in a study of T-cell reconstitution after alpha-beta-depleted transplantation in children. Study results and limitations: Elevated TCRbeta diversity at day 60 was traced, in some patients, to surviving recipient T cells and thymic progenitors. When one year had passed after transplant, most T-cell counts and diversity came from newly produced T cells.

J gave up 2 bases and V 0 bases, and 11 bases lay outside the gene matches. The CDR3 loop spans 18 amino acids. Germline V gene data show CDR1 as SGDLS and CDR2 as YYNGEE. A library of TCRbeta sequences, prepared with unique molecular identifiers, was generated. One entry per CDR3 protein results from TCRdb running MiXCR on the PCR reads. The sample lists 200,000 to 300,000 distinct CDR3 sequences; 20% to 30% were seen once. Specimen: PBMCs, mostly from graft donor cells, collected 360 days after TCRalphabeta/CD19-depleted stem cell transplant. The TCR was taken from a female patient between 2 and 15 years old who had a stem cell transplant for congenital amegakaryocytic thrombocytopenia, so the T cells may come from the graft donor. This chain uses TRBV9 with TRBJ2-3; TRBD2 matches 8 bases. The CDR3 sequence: CASSVGPRLAGNTDTQYF. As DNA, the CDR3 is TGTGCCAGCAGCGTAGGACCCAGGCTAGCGGGCAACACAGATACGCAGTATTTT.